A single sample gave rise to the 31 T cell receptor beta chains below, sequenced in a study of CXCR3-negative and CXCR3-positive naive CD8 T cells. No antigen is known for these receptors. Study findings and constraints: Higher TRB CDR3 hydrophobicity marked CXCR3-positive naive cells relative to CXCR3-negative naive cells.

All TRB cDNA libraries came from 5' RACE performed with UMI labels. TCRdb reprocessed the 5' RACE reads, with one entry per CDR3 protein and no DNA. Its table lists roughly 140,000 distinct CDR3 sequences. The sequenced sample consisted of naive CXCR3+ CD8+ T cells from blood. Specified subset: CD45RO-CCR7+CD27+CD95- naive CD8+ T cells expressing CXCR3 (TNR3+). Receptors originate from a human donor in good health. Some clones in this sample may be carry-over from other donors' samples.

The J gene is TRBJ2-7, the V gene TRBV7-9. The germline V gene encodes CDR1 SEHNR and CDR2 FQNEAQ (reference sequence). The CDR3 is 14 residues long. The CDR3 here is CASSLGRDLSEQYF. Full variable domain (rest looked up from reference TRBV7-9 and TRBJ2-7): DTGVSQNPRHKITKRGQNVTFRCDPISEHNRLYWYRQTLGQGPEFLTYFQNEAQLEKSRLLSDRFSAERPKGSFSTLEIQRTEQGDSAMYLCASSLGRDLSEQYFGPGTRLTVT.

This chain links TRBV30 with TRBJ2-1; TCRdb returns TRBD2, unconfirmable since there is no DNA. The CDR3 is 13 residues long. Germline CDR1 GTSNPN, CDR2 SVGIG (reference sequence). Here the CDR3 reads CAWKREGLAEQFF.

This rearrangement joins TRBV27 to TRBJ2-7. CDR1 and CDR2 (germline): MNHEY, SMNVEV (reference sequence). This CDR3 has 14 amino acids. The CDR3 sequence is CASSVSGSLYEQYF.

The chain carries TRBV29-1 and TRBJ2-7. The CDR3 is made up of 13 amino acids. Germline CDR1 reads SQVTM; CDR2 reads ANQGSEA. CDR3 amino acids: CSVETADWDEQYF.

The genes are TRBV15 and TRBJ2-2; there is no DNA to check the TCRdb D call of TRBD1. The CDR3 consists of 15 residues. Germline CDR1 and CDR2: LNHNV and YYDKDF (reference sequence). This chain's CDR3 is CATSSGQGRTGELFF. Combining the CDR3 with reference TRBV15 and TRBJ2-2 gives the whole variable domain DAMVIQNPRYQVTQFGKPVTLSCSQTLNHNVMYWYQQKSSQAPKLLFHYYDKDFNNEADTPDNFQSRRPNTSFCFLDIRSPGLGDTAMYLCATSSGQGRTGELFFGEGSRLTVL.

The V gene is TRBV27, the J gene TRBJ2-1. The CDR3 contains 14 residues. Germline V lookup: CDR1 MNHEY, CDR2 SMNVEV (reference sequence). CDR3 loop: CASSLVAYIDEQFF.

The gene calls are TRBV25-1 and TRBJ1-1. CDR1 and CDR2 from the germline V gene are MGHDK and SYGVNS. The CDR3 runs 15 residues. CDR3 sequence: CASSEFPSESTEAFF.

The chain combines TRBV5-4 with TRBJ1-2. In germline, CDR1 is SGHNT, CDR2 YYREEE (reference sequence). The CDR3 contains 12 residues. The CDR3 reads CASSWDRGGYTF.

V and J are TRBV4-3 and TRBJ1-2. This CDR3 is built from 16 residues. The germline V gene encodes CDR1 LGHNA and CDR2 YSLEER. CDR3: CASSQDFRQVLYGYTF.

The gene calls are TRBV7-9 and TRBJ2-1. The CDR3 consists of 12 residues. Germline V gives CDR1 SEHNR, CDR2 FQNEAQ (reference sequence). CDR3 in amino acids: CASSSGSNEQFF.

The chain joins TRBV7-6 to TRBJ2-7; TCRdb picks TRBD2, but there is no DNA to check that call. The CDR3 runs to 14 residues. Germline CDR1 reads SGHVS; CDR2 reads FNYEAQ. This CDR3 reads CASSELAGAYEQYF.

The rearrangement joins TRBV14 to TRBJ2-7; the D call of TRBD2 rests on TCRdb alone, since no DNA is present to check it. This CDR3 is 14 amino acids long. CDR1 is SGHDN and CDR2 is FVKESK in the germline V gene. The CDR3 reads CASSVGTLPYEQYF.

The rearrangement uses TRBV18 and TRBJ2-1; TCRdb lists TRBD1, though no DNA is available to test this call. The germline V gene encodes CDR1 KGHSH and CDR2 LQKENI. There are 14 residues in the CDR3. CDR3 region: CASSPGGPGNEQFF.

The chain links TRBV19 to TRBJ2-7. This CDR3 comprises 13 residues. Looked up from germline, CDR1 is LNHDA and CDR2 is SQIVND (reference sequence). This chain's CDR3 is CASSHRESYEQYF.

The V call is TRBV29-1, the J call TRBJ1-2. The germline CDR1 and CDR2 sequences are SQVTM and ANQGSEA. This CDR3 is built from 16 residues. The CDR3 region is CSVESAASTTNYGYTF.

The J gene is TRBJ2-5, the V gene TRBV25-1. Germline V gene lookup returns CDR1 MGHDK and CDR2 SYGVNS. The CDR3 length is 13 residues. The CDR3 spells CASSDRSQETQYF.

This chain connects TRBV20-1 to TRBJ2-5; TCRdb outputs TRBD2, but without DNA this stays unchecked. The CDR3 length is 17 residues. Germline V gene lookup returns CDR1 DFQATT and CDR2 SNEGSKA (reference sequence). This chain's CDR3 is CSARPTLAGGPRETQYF.

The chain couples TRBV28 to TRBJ1-5. This CDR3 has 17 residues. CDR1 and CDR2 from the germline V gene are MDHEN and SYDVKM. The CDR3 loop reads CASYLGGGFYSNQPQHF.

The rearrangement uses TRBV19 and TRBJ2-7. The CDR3 covers 15 residues. Germline-derived CDR1 and CDR2 are LNHDA and SQIVND (reference sequence). CDR3 sequence: CASSIATGSFYEQYF.

CDR3 sequence: CASSQDGRTRGTGELFF. This chain connects TRBV4-1 to TRBJ2-2; TCRdb names TRBD1, which stays unverified in the absence of DNA. The CDR3 runs 17 residues. Germline CDR1 reads MGHRA; CDR2 reads YSYEKL.

The genes are TRBV2 and TRBJ1-1. The CDR3 is 14 residues long. Germline V gives CDR1 SNHLY, CDR2 FYNNEI. The CDR3 loop reads CASRESNLNTEAFF.

This sequence joins TRBV4-3 and TRBJ1-1; TCRdb's D call of TRBD1 is untestable without DNA. CDR1 is LGHNA, CDR2 YSLEER, per germline. The CDR3 runs 15 residues. CDR3 protein: CASSKDRDSNTEAFF.

V and J are TRBV15 and TRBJ2-6; the TCRdb D gene call, TRBD1, has no DNA to confirm it. Looked up from germline, CDR1 is LNHNV and CDR2 is YYDKDF (reference sequence). CDR3 length equals 19 residues. CDR3 sequence reads: CATRGRQGDFPTGANVLTF.

The chain joins TRBV15 to TRBJ2-1; TCRdb's D call of TRBD1 is untestable without DNA. Per the germline V gene, CDR1 is LNHNV and CDR2 is YYDKDF (reference sequence). CDR3 length: 18 amino acids. CDR3 in amino acids: CATSRERGAAGRYNEQFF.

The V and J genes are TRBV12-3 or TRBV12-4 and TRBJ2-5; TCRdb's D call, TRBD1, is unchecked because there is no DNA. This CDR3 has 15 residues. CDR3 region: CASSPRRDRQETQYF.

V gene TRBV4-2 combines with J gene TRBJ2-1; the D gene TCRdb calls, TRBD2, cannot be checked with no DNA. The germline gives CDR1 LGHNA, CDR2 YNFKEQ. This CDR3 has 15 amino acids. This CDR3 is CASSQATGGVFEQFF.

The chain uses TRBV15 and TRBJ2-2. The germline gives CDR1 LNHNV, CDR2 YYDKDF (reference sequence). The CDR3 is 13 amino acids. CDR3 sequence: CATSRGLAGELFF.

The chain carries TRBV6-6 and TRBJ1-5. The CDR3 is 13 amino acids. Germline CDR1 and CDR2: MNHNY and SVGAGI (reference sequence). This CDR3 is CASSKGSNQPQHF.

The chain employs TRBV12-3 or TRBV12-4 and TRBJ2-1. This CDR3 is built from 13 residues. CDR3 region: CASSLLLGNEQFF.

V and J are TRBV5-5 and TRBJ1-1. Germline CDR1 SGHKS, CDR2 YYEKEE (reference sequence). The CDR3 sequence is 14 residues long. The CDR3 loop reads CASSLAPRDTEAFF.

The genes are TRBV5-6 and TRBJ2-3; TCRdb gives TRBD2 as the D gene, but with no DNA this cannot be confirmed. Germline V gene data show CDR1 as SGHDT and CDR2 as YYEEEE. The CDR3 has 16 amino acids. The CDR3 loop is CASSFMLAGNTDTQYF.